This TCR beta chain stems from a study of early T cells in non-severe SARS-CoV-2 infection. Unique molecular identifiers (one per individual cDNA molecule) were attached. From the 5' RACE reads, TCRdb called clonotypes with MiXCR, one entry per CDR3 protein. The repertoire holds tens of thousands of distinct CDR3 sequences, under 15% seen once, with roughly 6% in the top ten. Between the trimmed V and J ends, which lost 6 bases and 5 bases, there was a span of 14 bases. CDR3 size: 14 residues. A few counts support this clonotype. Input material: whole blood. The receptor was derived from an adult who was a healthcare worker with PCR-confirmed SARS-CoV-2 infection or an uninfected control (not recorded which). The chain uses TRBV12-3 or TRBV12-4 and TRBJ2-1; possibly TRBD1 for D (5 bases). CDR3 sequence reads: CASSLTDRDNEQFF. The CDR3 DNA follows: TGTGCCAGCAGCCTCACCGACAGAGACAATGAGCAGTTCTTC.